This entry lists 10 T cell receptor beta chains sequenced from one sample in a study of neurological immune-mediated disorders. The sample's time point: longitudinal time-point 1 (baseline). TCRdb re-analysed the 5' RACE reads in MiXCR, keeping a single row per CDR3 protein. The table has 60,000 to 90,000 distinct CDR3 sequences, more than 8.5% seen once. The specimen sequenced was PBMCs. Every receptor here comes from a young man in good health.

This clonotype was seen ten or more times. This chain links TRBV20-1 with TRBJ1-2; D remains ambiguous. Trimming removed 2 bases at V and 3 bases at J, with 13 bases between. The CDR3 spans 14 residues. Germline-derived CDR1 and CDR2 are DFQATT and SNEGSKA (reference sequence). The CDR3 protein is CSARSGEGDYGYTF. In DNA, the CDR3 is TGCAGTGCTAGAAGTGGGGAGGGCGACTATGGCTACACCTTC.

This clonotype was counted a few times. The chain combines TRBV29-1 with TRBJ2-7; possibly TRBD2 for D (5 bases). Germline V gene lookup returns CDR1 SQVTM and CDR2 ANQGSEA. V dropped 5 bases and J dropped 0 bases, with 11 bases sitting between them. The CDR3 consists of 13 residues. The CDR3 loop is CSVSEGHSYEQYF. The CDR3 DNA reads TGCAGCGTTTCTGAGGGCCACTCCTACGAGCAGTACTTC.

This clonotype occurred many times. V usage is TRBV25-1 and J usage is TRBJ2-7; no clear D gene. This CDR3 spans 15 amino acids. The V gene's germline CDR1 is MGHDK and CDR2 SYGVNS. V was shortened by 4 bases and J by 7 bases, with 20 bases between the two germline ends. CDR3 sequence reads: CASSVGNTALREQYF. The CDR3 DNA sequence: TGTGCCAGCAGTGTGGGGAACACCGCCTTACGAGAGCAGTACTTC.

This clonotype was seen a handful of times. CDR3 sequence: CASLPAPAEKLFF. For the CDR3, the DNA is TGTGCCAGCCTCCCCGCGCCTGCTGAAAAACTGTTTTTT. This chain uses TRBV28 with TRBJ1-4; D gene unclear. Deletions cut 8 bases from V and 7 bases from J, with 14 bases between. The germline CDR1 and CDR2 sequences are MDHEN and SYDVKM. CDR3 length equals 13 residues.

There are many counts of this clonotype. The chain joins TRBV6-5 to TRBJ2-5; 11 nucleotides match TRBD1. The trim removed 0 bases at V and 5 bases at J, leaving 2 bases unmatched. Germline-derived CDR1 and CDR2 are MNHEY and SVGAGI. This CDR3 is built from 15 residues. CDR3 residues: CASSYSGTGGETQYF. Written as DNA, the CDR3 is TGTGCCAGCAGTTACTCCGGGACAGGGGGGGAGACCCAGTACTTC.

The chain couples TRBV20-1 to TRBJ2-3; D call uncertain. The CDR3 is 15 amino acids. Germline V lookup: CDR1 DFQATT, CDR2 SNEGSKA (reference sequence). Trimming removed 3 bases from V and 2 bases from J, with 15 bases in between. CDR3 loop: CSASLGRQFTDTQYF. CDR3 nucleotides: TGCAGTGCTAGTCTTGGACGACAATTCACAGATACGCAGTATTTT.

This clonotype appeared many times. The chain joins TRBV29-1 to TRBJ1-3, with 9 bases aligning to TRBD1. The ends lost 5 bases at V and 4 bases at J; junction bases unmatched: 6. Germline CDR1 reads SQVTM; CDR2 reads ANQGSEA. The CDR3 consists of 14 residues. The CDR3 coding sequence is TGCAGCGTTTCAACAGGGGGCGAGGGAAACACCATATATTTT. This translates into CSVSTGGEGNTIYF.

Many counts were recorded for this clonotype. V and J are TRBV24-1 and TRBJ2-5; D ambiguous. The V gene's germline CDR1 is KGHDR and CDR2 SFDVKD. Trimming left V 7 bases short and J 3 bases short, with 8 bases between. CDR3 size: 12 residues. This chain's CDR3 is CATSRAEETQYF. CDR3 nucleotides: TGTGCCACCAGCCGGGCGGAAGAGACCCAGTACTTC.

This clonotype was picked up many times. The CDR3 sequence: CASSPGQALGYTF. CDR3 DNA: TGCGCCAGCAGCCCCGGACAGGCGCTGGGCTACACCTTC. The V call is TRBV5-1, the J call TRBJ1-2, with 7 bases identical to TRBD1. This CDR3 region has 13 residues. The J segment lost 8 bases and the V segment lost 4 bases, leaving 8 bases of the junction unmatched. Germline V gene sequence: CDR1 SGHRS, CDR2 YFSETQ.

Details on this clonotype: A much larger clone is a single base away; this may be a read error. The chain uses TRBV25-1 and TRBJ2-1; D gene uncertain. V lost 5 bases and J 1 base, leaving 15 bases between the germline ends. The V gene's germline CDR1 is MGHDK and CDR2 SYGVNS. The CDR3 totals 16 residues. The CDR3 nucleotides are TGTGCCAGCAGTCCAGGTTCCGGGCATTCCTACAATGAGCAGTTCTTC. It encodes CASSPGSGHSYNEQFF. Complete variable domain (other parts from reference TRBV25-1 and TRBJ2-1): EADIYQTPRYLVIGTGKKITLECSQTMGHDKMYWYQQDPGMELHLIHYSYGVNSTEKGDLSSESTVSRIRTEHFPLTLESARPSHTSQYLCASSPGSGHSYNEQFFGPGTRLTVL.